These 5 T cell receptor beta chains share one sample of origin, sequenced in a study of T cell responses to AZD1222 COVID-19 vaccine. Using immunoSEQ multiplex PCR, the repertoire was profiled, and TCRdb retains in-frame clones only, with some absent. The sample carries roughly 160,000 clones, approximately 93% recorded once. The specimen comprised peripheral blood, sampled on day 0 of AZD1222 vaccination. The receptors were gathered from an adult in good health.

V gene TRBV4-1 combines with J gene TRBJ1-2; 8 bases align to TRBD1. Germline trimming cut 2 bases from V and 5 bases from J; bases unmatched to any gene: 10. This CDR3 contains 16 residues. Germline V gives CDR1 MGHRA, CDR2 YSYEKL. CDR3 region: CASSQILTGTGYGYTF. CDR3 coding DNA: TGCGCCAGCAGCCAAATACTCACCGGGACAGGATATGGCTACACCTTC.

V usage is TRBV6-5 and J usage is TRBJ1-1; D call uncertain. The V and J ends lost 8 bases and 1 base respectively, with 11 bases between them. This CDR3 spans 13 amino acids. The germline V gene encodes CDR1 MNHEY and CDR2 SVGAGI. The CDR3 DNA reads TGTGCCAGCGCCAGGACGGGGAACACTGAAGCTTTCTTT. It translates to CASARTGNTEAFF.

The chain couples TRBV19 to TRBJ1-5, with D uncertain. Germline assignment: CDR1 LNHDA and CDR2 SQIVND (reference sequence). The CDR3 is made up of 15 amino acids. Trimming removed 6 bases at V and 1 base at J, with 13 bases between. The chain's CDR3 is CASSRKILSNQPQHF. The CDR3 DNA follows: TGTGCCAGTAGCAGGAAGATATTGAGCAATCAGCCCCAGCATTTT.

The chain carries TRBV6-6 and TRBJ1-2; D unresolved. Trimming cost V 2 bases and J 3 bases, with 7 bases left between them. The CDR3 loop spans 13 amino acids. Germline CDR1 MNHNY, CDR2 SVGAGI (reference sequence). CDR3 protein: CASSYNGDYGYTF. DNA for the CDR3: TGTGCCAGCAGTTACAACGGGGACTATGGCTACACCTTC.

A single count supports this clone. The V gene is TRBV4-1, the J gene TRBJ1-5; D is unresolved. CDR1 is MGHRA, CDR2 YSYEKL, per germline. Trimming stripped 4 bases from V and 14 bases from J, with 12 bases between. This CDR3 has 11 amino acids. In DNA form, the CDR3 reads TGCGCCAGCAGCCGGGAGAGAGAAGAGCATTTT. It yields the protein CASSREREEHF.